This T cell receptor (beta chain) was sequenced during a study of blood T cell repertoires in COVID-19. Study context: There were acute and convalescent COVID-19 samples, and they came from the United States, Italy and Spain.

This CDR3 has 13 residues. With 7 bases clipped from V and 6 bases from J, the junction kept 8 bases outside the gene matches. Germline CDR1 SQVTM, CDR2 ANQGSEA. Here immunoSEQ multiplex PCR was the method, and the copy in TCRdb shows in-frame clones only, minus some. Among tens of thousands of clones listed, roughly nine tenths were seen once. The V call is TRBV29-1, the J call TRBJ2-3, with 9 bases fitting TRBD2. The origin of this receptor is a man in his fifties with acute or convalescent COVID-19. Sample: peripheral blood. The CDR3 sequence: CSASGTSPDTQYF. For the CDR3, the DNA is TGCAGCGCCTCCGGGACTAGCCCCGATACGCAGTATTTT.